This T cell receptor beta chain was captured in a study of T-cell reconstitution after alpha-beta-depleted transplantation in children. This CDR3 region has 14 residues. The germline gives CDR1 SQVTM, CDR2 ANQGSEA. Trimming shortened V by 3 bases and J by 6 bases, and 15 bases separated the two germline ends. Unique molecular identifiers were incorporated into the prepared TCRbeta library. TCRdb redid the calling of the PCR reads with MiXCR, one entry per CDR3 protein. Seen here are about 610,000 distinct CDR3 sequences, roughly 10% observed once, and the top ten hold less than 5%. The chain links TRBV29-1 to TRBJ2-1, with D uncertain. The sequencing used PBMCs from the stem cell graft donor, collected from the stem cell graft. The TCR was taken from a human donor who donated a stem cell graft to a child with acute myeloid leukemia. CDR3 residues: CSVEKTRLLNEQFF. The CDR3 DNA reads TGCAGCGTTGAGAAGACGCGGCTACTCAATGAGCAGTTCTTC.